The 20 T cell receptor beta chains below were found in one sample sequenced in a study of neoadjuvant anti-PD-1 for oral cavity cancer. Only in-frame clones appear in the TCRdb table, and some are missing; sequencing was by immunoSEQ multiplex PCR. Here the sample spans approximately 16,000 clones, roughly 69% being singletons. The source was PBMCs, collected before nivolumab (anti-PD-1) treatment. These receptors were obtained from a person aged 35 to 85 with oral cavity squamous cell carcinoma.

The chain has TRBV10-3 and TRBJ2-2, with a weak D call TRBD2 (5 bases). The CDR3 sequence is 13 residues long. The germline V and J ends were trimmed by 4 bases and 10 bases, with 13 bases remaining between them. Germline-derived CDR1 and CDR2 are ENHRY and SYGVKD. The CDR3 region is CAISGDGVAELFF. Written as DNA, the CDR3 is TGTGCCATCAGTGGCGACGGGGTTGCGGAGCTGTTTTTT.

The chain joins TRBV14 to TRBJ2-5; TRBD2 matches 11 bases. The CDR3 covers 14 residues. J lost 5 bases, V lost 6 bases, and 5 bases had no gene match. Germline V gene sequence: CDR1 SGHDN, CDR2 FVKESK. CDR3 residues: CASRLAGDRETQYF. In DNA form, the CDR3 reads TGTGCCAGCAGACTAGCGGGAGATAGGGAGACCCAGTACTTC.

A remark on this clone: The junction shows a germline mismatch at one end, possibly a read error. This chain links TRBV6-1 with TRBJ2-3, with 14 bases aligning to TRBD2. The CDR3 consists of 14 residues. CDR1 MNHNS and CDR2 SASEGT come from the germline V gene. CDR3: CASSSGGTSGSLSF. CDR3 bases: TGTGCCAGCAGTTCCGGAGGGACTAGCGGGAGCTTAAGCTTT.

The chain carries TRBV2 and TRBJ1-3; D not resolved. The V and J ends lost 5 bases and 4 bases respectively, with 15 bases between them. The germline gives CDR1 SNHLY, CDR2 FYNNEI. There are 15 residues in the CDR3. The CDR3 sequence: CASSLHIGGGNTIYF. The CDR3 DNA reads as TGTGCCAGCAGTCTCCATATCGGAGGGGGAAACACCATATATTTT.

This clone was observed a few times. V usage is TRBV7-6 and J usage is TRBJ2-7; D unresolved. The CDR3 covers 13 residues. The V gene's germline CDR1 is SGHVS and CDR2 FNYEAQ. V was cut by 1 base and J by 6 bases, with 10 bases left in between. As DNA, the CDR3 is TGTGCCAGCAGCTTAGAATCTAGAGGCGAGCAGTACTTC. As protein: CASSLESRGEQYF.

The chain has TRBV5-7 and TRBJ2-1, with D unclear. TRBV5-7 is reported as an ORF; its role is uncertain. V dropped 0 bases and J dropped 10 bases, with 11 bases sitting between them. The CDR3 runs 13 residues. The CDR3 coding sequence is TGTGCCAGCAGCTTGGGGCGAGTAGAGGAGCAGTTCTTC. Translating gives CASSLGRVEEQFF.

This clone has only one observation. V gene TRBV9 combines with J gene TRBJ2-7; D could derive from TRBD1 or TRBD2 (5 bases each). Looked up from germline, CDR1 is SGDLS and CDR2 is YYNGEE. V lost 2 bases, J lost 4 bases, and 13 bases lay in between. The CDR3 loop spans 14 amino acids. In nucleotides, the CDR3 is TGTGCCAGCAGCGTTCGGGACCCTGGATACGAGCAGTACTTC. Its protein product is CASSVRDPGYEQYF.

This chain uses TRBV5-4 with TRBJ2-1, with 8 bases aligning to TRBD2. Germline CDR1 SGHNT, CDR2 YYREEE (reference sequence). V lost 0 bases and J lost 7; bases outside the gene matches: 6. This CDR3 region has 15 residues. In nucleotides, the CDR3 is TGTGCCAGCAGCTTGGCGGGAGGGCCAGGGAATGAGCAGTTCTTC. It is translated as CASSLAGGPGNEQFF.

This sequence joins TRBV28 and TRBJ2-5, with 7 bases lining up with TRBD1. This CDR3 is built from 15 residues. J lost 1 base, V lost 1 base, and 3 bases had no gene match. The germline gives CDR1 MDHEN, CDR2 SYDVKM. For the CDR3, the DNA is TGTGCCAGCAGTTTATCGGGGACAGCCCAAGAGACCCAGTACTTC. Residues: CASSLSGTAQETQYF.

The chain is built from TRBV5-1 and TRBJ2-7, with D possibly being TRBD1 (6 bases). The V gene's germline CDR1 is SGHRS and CDR2 YFSETQ. The V end was cut by 6 bases, the J end by 6 bases, with 22 bases between. The CDR3 consists of 15 residues. CDR3 sequence (DNA): TGCGCCAGCAACCACCTTCGAGACAGGATATCCGAGCAGTACTTC. Encoded protein: CASNHLRDRISEQYF.

The chain combines TRBV6-6 with TRBJ1-1; maybe TRBD1 (6 bases). V was clipped by 5 bases and J by 0 bases, with 10 bases between them. The CDR3 is 14 amino acids. Germline assignment: CDR1 MNHNY and CDR2 SVGAGI (reference sequence). This CDR3 reads CASSPTGMNTEAFF. The CDR3 DNA reads TGTGCCAGCAGTCCTACAGGGATGAACACTGAAGCTTTCTTT.

The chain carries TRBV29-1 and TRBJ2-3; the match to TRBD2 covers 8 bases. The CDR3 spans 13 residues. The V gene's germline CDR1 is SQVTM and CDR2 ANQGSEA. The V gene end was trimmed by 4 bases and the J gene end by 3 bases; junction bases not matched to a gene: 3. Here the CDR3 reads CSVGGLATDTQYF. The CDR3 DNA follows: TGCAGCGTTGGCGGACTAGCAACAGATACGCAGTATTTT.

This clone was counted a few times. The genes are TRBV11-2 and TRBJ2-1; D is unclear. The CDR3 is 16 residues long. V was trimmed by 0 bases and J by 0 bases, leaving 9 bases between them. CDR1 and CDR2 from the germline V gene are SGHAT and FQNNGV. CDR3 loop: CASSLDPESSYNEQFF. The DNA of the CDR3 is TGTGCCAGCAGCTTAGATCCGGAAAGCTCCTACAATGAGCAGTTCTTC.

This clone was found once. The V call is TRBV29-1, the J call TRBJ1-2; TRBD1 might be the D (5 bases). V dropped 5 bases and J dropped 6 bases, with 16 bases sitting between them. The CDR3 sequence is 13 residues long. CDR1 and CDR2 from the germline V gene are SQVTM and ANQGSEA. The CDR3 is CSVRIGTFDGYTF. CDR3 nucleotide sequence: TGCAGCGTTCGTATTGGGACTTTCGATGGCTACACCTTC. The full variable domain, its missing parts supplied by reference TRBV29-1 and TRBJ1-2, is SAVISQKPSRDICQRGTSLTIQCQVDSQVTMMFWYRQQPGQSLTLIATANQGSEATYESGFVIDKFPISRPNLTFSTLTVSNMSPEDSSIYLCSVRIGTFDGYTFGSGTRLTVV.

This clone appeared once. V is TRBV19 and J is TRBJ2-2, with a possible D match to TRBD1 (7 bases). V was shortened by 9 bases and J by 7 bases, with 12 bases between the two germline ends. This CDR3 contains 12 residues. The V gene's germline CDR1 is LNHDA and CDR2 SQIVND (reference sequence). The CDR3 nucleotides read TGTGCCAGCCACCAGGGGGGCGGGGAGCTGTTTTTT. This gives the protein CASHQGGGELFF.

The chain uses TRBV30 and TRBJ2-7; TRBD2 aligns across 11 bases. V lost 4 bases, J lost 4 bases, and 3 bases stayed unmatched. Germline CDR1 is GTSNPN and CDR2 is SVGIG (reference sequence). The CDR3 spans 13 residues. The CDR3 is CAWTLAGGYEQYF. CDR3 sequence (DNA): TGTGCCTGGACCTTAGCGGGAGGGTACGAGCAGTACTTC. Variable domain in full (rest from reference TRBV30 and TRBJ2-7): SQTIHQWPATLVQPVGSPLSLECTVEGTSNPNLYWYRQAAGRGLQLLFYSVGIGQISSEVPQNLSASRPQDRQFILSSKKLLLSDSGFYLCAWTLAGGYEQYFGPGTRLTVT.

V is TRBV10-3 and J is TRBJ2-1; 7 positions match TRBD1. The trim removed 4 bases at V and 7 bases at J, leaving 7 bases unmatched. This CDR3 has 14 amino acids. Germline V CDR1 and CDR2: ENHRY, SYGVKD. CDR3 residues: CAISVPGGKNEQFF. CDR3 coding DNA: TGTGCCATCAGTGTTCCAGGGGGTAAGAATGAGCAGTTCTTC.

This clone has only one observation. The chain links TRBV30 to TRBJ1-5; possible D gene TRBD1, 5 bases. This CDR3 has 13 residues. The germline CDR1 and CDR2 sequences are GTSNPN and SVGIG (reference sequence). V gave up 6 bases and J gave up 1 base, with 10 bases separating them. The CDR3, as DNA: TGTGCCTGTAACCGGGACAGCAATCAGCCCCAGCATTTT. Translating gives CACNRDSNQPQHF.

The chain joins TRBV10-3 to TRBJ1-1, with TRBD1 matching 12 bases. This CDR3 is built from 15 residues. Trimming took 4 bases from V and 1 from J; bases not matched to a gene: 1. The germline V gene has CDR1 ENHRY and CDR2 SYGVKD. CDR3 sequence: CAISGDRGRNTEAFF. The CDR3 coding sequence is TGTGCCATCAGTGGGGACAGGGGGCGGAACACTGAAGCTTTCTTT.

The chain couples TRBV10-3 to TRBJ1-1; 10 bases fit TRBD1. The V gene's germline CDR1 is ENHRY and CDR2 SYGVKD. This CDR3 contains 14 residues. J gave up 6 bases and V 4 bases, and 5 bases lay outside the gene matches. CDR3 DNA: TGTGCCATCAGTGGGGGACAGGGGATCGCTGAAGCTTTCTTT. Translating it yields CAISGGQGIAEAFF.